The T cell receptor (beta chain) under discussion was sequenced for a study of early T cells in non-severe SARS-CoV-2 infection listed by TCRdb under 2021. With regard to the full study: Because TCR sequencing relied on bulk RNA taken from unsorted whole blood, pairing of alpha and beta chains was not possible. What the research found in general, with its limitations: VDJdb matching was skewed toward anti-spike CD8 responses and likely underestimated virus-specific expansions, missing private and CD4 specificities.

The library came from 5' RACE. Instrument on record: NextSeq 500. In the TCR library protocol, unique molecular identifiers were attached to individual cDNA molecules to correct for PCR bias and sequencing error. TCR alpha and beta chains were both sequenced, and the abundances of alpha and beta sequences in each sample were closely correlated with each other. In the paper's pipeline: V gene, J gene and CDR3 annotation of TCR sequences was performed with Decombinator V4. Expanded TCRs were defined as changing significantly between any two time points under a Poisson model with p below 0.0001. TCR abundances were normalised to the total number of TCRs sequenced in each sample and reported as counts per million. MAIT TCRs were defined by TRAV1-2 paired with TRAJ12, TRAJ20 or TRAJ33, and iNKT TCRs by TRAV10 paired with TRAJ18. A search of VDJdb, accessed on 1 November 2021, was run for TCRs annotated to CMV, EBV and SARS-CoV-2, with TCRs annotated for multiple antigens excluded. Using fastp at Q25 and MiXCR, TCRdb reprocessed the public reads and kept productive beta chains. Here each entry gathers all rows of one CDR3 protein and keeps the most common genes and DNA. TCRdb, not the original authors, processed these V and J calls. A total of 81,000 or so distinct CDR3 sequences appear in this sample, roughly 12% of them only once. The ten largest clonotypes hold around 3.6% of the sample.

A few counts support this clonotype. The antigen this receptor binds is unknown. No base quality values were provided; no much bigger clone lies one nucleotide off. From a lookup of the germline V gene, CDR1 and CDR2 are SGHAT and FQNNGV. From its cysteine to its phenylalanine, the CDR3 spans 16 amino acids. The retained sequence is limited to the CDR3, 48 bases, with the frame set at the first base. V is trimmed back by 2 bases and J by 4 bases, and the junction contains 9 bases that no gene match accounts for. This was a case-control study nested in a cohort of healthcare workers in London, UK, who had nasopharyngeal swab PCR tests and blood samples taken every week. Between 23 and 31 March 2020, the week of the UK lockdown, healthcare workers were enrolled and then followed up weekly for as long as 16 weeks.

The sequence was obtained from an adult who was a healthcare worker with PCR-confirmed SARS-CoV-2 infection or an uninfected control (not recorded which). The chain links TRBV11-2 with TRBJ2-3, and TRBD2 aligns with 7 junction nucleotides. Material for sequencing was whole blood. The CDR3 amino acid sequence is: CASSLLTSSPPDTQYF. The DNA sequence is given as TGTGCCAGCAGCTTACTGACTAGCAGCCCTCCAGATACGCAGTATTTT.